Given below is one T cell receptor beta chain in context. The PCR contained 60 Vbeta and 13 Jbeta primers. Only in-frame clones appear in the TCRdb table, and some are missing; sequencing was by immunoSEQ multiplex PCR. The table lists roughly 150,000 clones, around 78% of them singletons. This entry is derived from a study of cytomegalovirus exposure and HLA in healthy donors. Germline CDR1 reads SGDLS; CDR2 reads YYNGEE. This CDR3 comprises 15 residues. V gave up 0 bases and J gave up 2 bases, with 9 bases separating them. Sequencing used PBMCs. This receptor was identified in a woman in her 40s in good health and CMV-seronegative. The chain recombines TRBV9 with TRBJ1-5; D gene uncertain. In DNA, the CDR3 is TGTGCCAGCAGCGTAGATGGTACACGCAATCAGCCCCAGCATTTT. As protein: CASSVDGTRNQPQHF.